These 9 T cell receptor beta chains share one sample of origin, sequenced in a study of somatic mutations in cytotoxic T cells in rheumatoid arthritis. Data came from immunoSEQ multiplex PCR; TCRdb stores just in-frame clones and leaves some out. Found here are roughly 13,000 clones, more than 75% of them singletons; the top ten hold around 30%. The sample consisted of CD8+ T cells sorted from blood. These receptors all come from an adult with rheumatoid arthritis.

The DNA for the CDR3 is TGCGCCAGCAGCCCCGGGGAGCTGGGGGGATCACCCCTCCACTTT. Translation gives CASSPGELGGSPLHF. The V call is TRBV4-1, the J call TRBJ1-6, with D perhaps matching TRBD1 (5 bases). Trimming removed 4 bases from V and 10 bases from J, with 17 bases in between. CDR1 and CDR2 (germline): MGHRA, YSYEKL. The CDR3 runs 15 residues.

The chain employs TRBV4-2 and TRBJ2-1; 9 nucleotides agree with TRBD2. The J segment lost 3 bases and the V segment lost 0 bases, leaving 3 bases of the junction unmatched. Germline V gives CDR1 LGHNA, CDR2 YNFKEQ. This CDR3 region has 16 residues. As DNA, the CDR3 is TGTGCCAGCAGCCAAGAGGGTAGCGGGAGCTACAATGAGCAGTTCTTC. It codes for CASSQEGSGSYNEQFF.

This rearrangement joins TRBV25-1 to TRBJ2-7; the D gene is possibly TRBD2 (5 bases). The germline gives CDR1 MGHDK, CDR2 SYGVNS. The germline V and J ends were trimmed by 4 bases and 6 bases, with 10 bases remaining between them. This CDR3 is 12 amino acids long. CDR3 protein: CASSGASREQYF. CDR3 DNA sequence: TGTGCCAGCAGTGGGGCTAGCCGCGAGCAGTACTTC.

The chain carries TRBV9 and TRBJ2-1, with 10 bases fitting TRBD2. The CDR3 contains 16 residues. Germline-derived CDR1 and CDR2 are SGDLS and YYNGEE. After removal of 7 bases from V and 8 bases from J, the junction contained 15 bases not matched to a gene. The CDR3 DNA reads TGTGCCAGCGCCGGCGGAGTAGCGGGAGGTTTGGATGAGCAGTTCTTC. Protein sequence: CASAGGVAGGLDEQFF.

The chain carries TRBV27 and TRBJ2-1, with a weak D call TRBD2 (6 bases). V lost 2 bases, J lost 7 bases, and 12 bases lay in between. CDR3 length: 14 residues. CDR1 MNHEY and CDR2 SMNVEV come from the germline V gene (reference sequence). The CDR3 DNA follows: TGTGCCAGCAGTTTAAGAGGAGGGGTAAATGAGCAGTTCTTC. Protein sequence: CASSLRGGVNEQFF.

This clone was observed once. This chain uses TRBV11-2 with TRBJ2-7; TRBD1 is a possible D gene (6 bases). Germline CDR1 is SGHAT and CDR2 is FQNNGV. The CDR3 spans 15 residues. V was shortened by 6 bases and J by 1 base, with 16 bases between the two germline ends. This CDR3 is CASSPGQQYSYEQYF. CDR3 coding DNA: TGTGCCAGCAGTCCAGGACAGCAGTATTCCTACGAGCAGTACTTC. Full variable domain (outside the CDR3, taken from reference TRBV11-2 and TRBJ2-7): EAGVAQSPRYKIIEKRQSVAFWCNPISGHATLYWYQQILGQGPKLLIQFQNNGVVDDSQLPKDRFSAERLKGVDSTLKIQPAKLEDSAVYLCASSPGQQYSYEQYFGPGTRLTVT.

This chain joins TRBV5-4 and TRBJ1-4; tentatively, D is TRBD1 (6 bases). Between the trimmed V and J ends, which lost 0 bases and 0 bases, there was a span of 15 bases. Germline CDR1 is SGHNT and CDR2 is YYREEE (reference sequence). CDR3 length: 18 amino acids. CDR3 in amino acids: CASSLAGDGTATNEKLFF. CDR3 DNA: TGTGCCAGCAGCTTGGCAGGGGATGGGACCGCAACTAATGAAAAACTGTTTTTT.

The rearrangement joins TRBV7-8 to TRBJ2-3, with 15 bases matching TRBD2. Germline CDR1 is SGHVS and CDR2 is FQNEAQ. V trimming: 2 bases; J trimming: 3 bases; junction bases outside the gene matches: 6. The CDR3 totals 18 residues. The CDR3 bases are TGTGCCAGCAGCTTAAGAGGACTAGCGGGAGGGTGGACAGATACGCAGTATTTT. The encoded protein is CASSLRGLAGGWTDTQYF. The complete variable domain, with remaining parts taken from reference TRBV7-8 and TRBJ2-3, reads GAGVSQSPRYKVAKRGQDVALRCDPISGHVSLFWYQQALGQGPEFLTYFQNEAQLDKSGLPSDRFFAERPEGSVSTLKIQRTQQEDSAVYLCASSLRGLAGGWTDTQYFGPGTRLTVL.

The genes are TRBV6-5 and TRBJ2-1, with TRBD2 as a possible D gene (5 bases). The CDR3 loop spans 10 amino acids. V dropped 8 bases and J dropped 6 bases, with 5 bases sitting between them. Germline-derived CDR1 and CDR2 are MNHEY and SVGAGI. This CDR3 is CASGSNEQFF. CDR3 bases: TGTGCCAGCGGGAGCAATGAGCAGTTCTTC.